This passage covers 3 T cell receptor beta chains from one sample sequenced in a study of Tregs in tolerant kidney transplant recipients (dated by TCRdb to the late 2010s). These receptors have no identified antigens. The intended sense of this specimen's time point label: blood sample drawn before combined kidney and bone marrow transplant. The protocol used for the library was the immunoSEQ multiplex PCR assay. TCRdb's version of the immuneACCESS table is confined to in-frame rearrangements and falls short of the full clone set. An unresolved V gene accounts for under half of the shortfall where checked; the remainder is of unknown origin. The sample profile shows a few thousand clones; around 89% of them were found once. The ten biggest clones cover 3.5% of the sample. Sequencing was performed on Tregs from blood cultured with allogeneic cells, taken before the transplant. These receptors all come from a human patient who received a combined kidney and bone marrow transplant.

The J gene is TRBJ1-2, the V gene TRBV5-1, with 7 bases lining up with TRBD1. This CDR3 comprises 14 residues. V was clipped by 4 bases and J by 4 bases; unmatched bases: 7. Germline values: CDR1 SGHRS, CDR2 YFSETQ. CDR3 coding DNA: TGCGCCAGCAGCCCCCGGCCAGGGGGCTATGGCTACACCTTC. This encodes CASSPRPGGYGYTF.

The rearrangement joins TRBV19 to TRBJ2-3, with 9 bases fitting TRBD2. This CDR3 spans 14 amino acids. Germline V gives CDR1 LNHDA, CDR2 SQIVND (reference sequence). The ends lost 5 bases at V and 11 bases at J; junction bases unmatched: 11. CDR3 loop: CASSPTSGPWGQYF. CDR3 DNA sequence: TGTGCCAGTAGTCCGACTAGCGGACCTTGGGGGCAGTATTTT. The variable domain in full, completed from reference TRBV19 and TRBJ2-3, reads DGGITQSPKYLFRKEGQNVTLSCEQNLNHDAMYWYRQDPGQGLRLIYYSQIVNDFQKGDIAEGYSVSREKKESFPLTVTSAQKNPTAFYLCASSPTSGPWGQYFGPGTRLTVL.

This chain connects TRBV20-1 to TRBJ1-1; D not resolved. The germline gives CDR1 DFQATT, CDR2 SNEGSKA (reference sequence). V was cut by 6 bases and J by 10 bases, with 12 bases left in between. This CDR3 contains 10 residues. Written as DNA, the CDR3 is TGCAGTGCGAGACACAAGGGAGCTTTCTTT. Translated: CSARHKGAFF.